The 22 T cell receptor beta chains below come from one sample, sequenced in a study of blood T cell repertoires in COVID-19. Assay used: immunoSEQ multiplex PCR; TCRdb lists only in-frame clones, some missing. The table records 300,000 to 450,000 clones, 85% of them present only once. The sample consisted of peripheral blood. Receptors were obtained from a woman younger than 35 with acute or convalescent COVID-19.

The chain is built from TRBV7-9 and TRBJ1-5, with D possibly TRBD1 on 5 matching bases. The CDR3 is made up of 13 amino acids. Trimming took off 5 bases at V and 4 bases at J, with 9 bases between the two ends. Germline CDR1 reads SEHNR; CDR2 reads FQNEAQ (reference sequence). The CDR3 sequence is CASSAQVNQPQHF. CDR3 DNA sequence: TGTGCCAGCAGCGCACAGGTGAATCAGCCCCAGCATTTT.

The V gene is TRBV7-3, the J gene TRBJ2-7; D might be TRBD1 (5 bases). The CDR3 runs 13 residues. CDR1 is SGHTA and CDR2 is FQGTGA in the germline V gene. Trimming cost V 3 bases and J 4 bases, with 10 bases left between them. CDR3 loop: CASSFTTAYEQYF. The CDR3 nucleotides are TGTGCCAGCAGCTTTACGACAGCATACGAGCAGTACTTC.

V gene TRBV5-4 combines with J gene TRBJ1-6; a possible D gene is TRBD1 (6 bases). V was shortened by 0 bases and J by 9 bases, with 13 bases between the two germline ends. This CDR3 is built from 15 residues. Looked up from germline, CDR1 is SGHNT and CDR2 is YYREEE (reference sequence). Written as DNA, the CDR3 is TGTGCCAGCAGCTTGGACCCAGGGGAGGGTTCACCCCTCCACTTT. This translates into CASSLDPGEGSPLHF.

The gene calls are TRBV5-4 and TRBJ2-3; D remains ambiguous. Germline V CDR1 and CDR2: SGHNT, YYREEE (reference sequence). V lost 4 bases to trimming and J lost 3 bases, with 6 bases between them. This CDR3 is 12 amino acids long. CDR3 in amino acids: CASSQTTDTQYF. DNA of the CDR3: TGTGCCAGCAGCCAGACAACAGATACGCAGTATTTT.

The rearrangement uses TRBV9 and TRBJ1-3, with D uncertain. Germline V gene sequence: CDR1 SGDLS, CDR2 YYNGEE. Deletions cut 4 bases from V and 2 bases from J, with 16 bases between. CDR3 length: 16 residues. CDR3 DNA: TGTGCCAGCAGCTCCCGGGGTGGGAGTCCTGGAAACACCATATATTTT. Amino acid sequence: CASSSRGGSPGNTIYF.

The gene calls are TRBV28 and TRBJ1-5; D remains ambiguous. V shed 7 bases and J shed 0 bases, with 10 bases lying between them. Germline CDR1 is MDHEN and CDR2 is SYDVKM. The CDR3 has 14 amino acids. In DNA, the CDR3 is TGTGCCAGCACCCGGTCGTATAGCAATCAGCCCCAGCATTTT. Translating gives CASTRSYSNQPQHF.

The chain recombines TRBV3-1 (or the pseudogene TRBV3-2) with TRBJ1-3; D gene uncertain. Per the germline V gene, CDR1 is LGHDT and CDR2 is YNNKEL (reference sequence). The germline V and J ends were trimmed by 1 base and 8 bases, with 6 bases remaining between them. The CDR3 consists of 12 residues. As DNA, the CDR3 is TGTGCCAGCAGCCAAGTTCCGGACACCATATATTTT. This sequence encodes CASSQVPDTIYF.

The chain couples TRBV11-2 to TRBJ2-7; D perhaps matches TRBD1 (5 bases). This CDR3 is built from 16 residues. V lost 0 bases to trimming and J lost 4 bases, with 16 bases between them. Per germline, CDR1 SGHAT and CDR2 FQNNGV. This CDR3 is CASSLDSVAGLYEQYF. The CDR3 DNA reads TGTGCCAGCAGCTTAGACTCCGTCGCAGGGCTATACGAGCAGTACTTC.

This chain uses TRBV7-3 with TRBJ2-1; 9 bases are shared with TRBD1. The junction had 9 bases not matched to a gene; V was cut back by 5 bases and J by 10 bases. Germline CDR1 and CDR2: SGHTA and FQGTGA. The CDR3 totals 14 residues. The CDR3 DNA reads TGTGCCAGCAGCCCTATACAGGGGGCGAACGAGCAGTTCTTC. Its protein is CASSPIQGANEQFF.

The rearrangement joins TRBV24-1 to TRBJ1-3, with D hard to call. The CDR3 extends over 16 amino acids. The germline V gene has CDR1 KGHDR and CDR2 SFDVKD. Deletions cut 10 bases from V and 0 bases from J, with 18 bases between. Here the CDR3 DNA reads TGTGCCACACGATATGTCCGGGATGGCTCTGGAAACACCATATATTTT. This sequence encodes CATRYVRDGSGNTIYF.

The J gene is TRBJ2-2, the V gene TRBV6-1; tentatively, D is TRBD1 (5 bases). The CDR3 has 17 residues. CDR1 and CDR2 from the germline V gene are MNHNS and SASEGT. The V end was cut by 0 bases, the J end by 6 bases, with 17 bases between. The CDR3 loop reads CASSEAGFQGMAGELFF. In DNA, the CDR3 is TGTGCCAGCAGTGAAGCGGGTTTTCAGGGAATGGCCGGGGAGCTGTTTTTT.

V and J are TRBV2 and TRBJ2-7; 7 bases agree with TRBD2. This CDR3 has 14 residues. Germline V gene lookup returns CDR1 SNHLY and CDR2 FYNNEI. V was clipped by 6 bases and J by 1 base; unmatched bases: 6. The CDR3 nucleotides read TGTGCCAGCAGGGCGGCGGGAGTATCCTACGAGCAGTACTTC. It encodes CASRAAGVSYEQYF.

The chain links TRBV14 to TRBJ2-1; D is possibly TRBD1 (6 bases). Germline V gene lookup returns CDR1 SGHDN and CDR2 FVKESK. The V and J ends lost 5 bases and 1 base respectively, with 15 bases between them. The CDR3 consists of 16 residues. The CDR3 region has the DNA TGTGCCAGCAGCTCCAGGGGCCCTGGATCCTACAATGAGCAGTTCTTC. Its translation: CASSSRGPGSYNEQFF.

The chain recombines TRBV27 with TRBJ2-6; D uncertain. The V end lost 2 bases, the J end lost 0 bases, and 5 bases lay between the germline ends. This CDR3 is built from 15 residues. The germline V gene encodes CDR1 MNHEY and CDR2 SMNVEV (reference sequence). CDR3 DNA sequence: TGTGCCAGCAGTTTACGCGCCTCTGGGGCCAACGTCCTGACTTTC. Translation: CASSLRASGANVLTF.

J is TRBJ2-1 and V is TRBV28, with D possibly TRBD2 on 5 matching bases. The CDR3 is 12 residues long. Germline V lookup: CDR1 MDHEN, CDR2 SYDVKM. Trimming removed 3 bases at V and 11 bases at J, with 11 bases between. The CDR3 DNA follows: TGTGCCAGCAGTTTCGACTACCAGAAGCAGTTCTTC. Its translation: CASSFDYQKQFF.

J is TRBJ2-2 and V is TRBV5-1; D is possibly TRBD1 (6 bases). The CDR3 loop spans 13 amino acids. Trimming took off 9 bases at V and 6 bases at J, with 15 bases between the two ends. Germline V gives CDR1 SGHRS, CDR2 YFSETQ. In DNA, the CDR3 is TGCGCCACCCGTAAAACAGGGTCCGGGGAGCTGTTTTTT. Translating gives CATRKTGSGELFF.

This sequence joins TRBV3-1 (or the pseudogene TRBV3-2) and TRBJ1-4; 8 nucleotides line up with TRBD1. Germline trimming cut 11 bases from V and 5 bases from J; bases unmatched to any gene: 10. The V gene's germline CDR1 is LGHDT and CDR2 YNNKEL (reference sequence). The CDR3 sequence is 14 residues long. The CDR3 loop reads CALSQGAVNEKLFF. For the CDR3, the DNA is TGTGCCCTCAGCCAGGGGGCTGTAAATGAAAAACTGTTTTTT.

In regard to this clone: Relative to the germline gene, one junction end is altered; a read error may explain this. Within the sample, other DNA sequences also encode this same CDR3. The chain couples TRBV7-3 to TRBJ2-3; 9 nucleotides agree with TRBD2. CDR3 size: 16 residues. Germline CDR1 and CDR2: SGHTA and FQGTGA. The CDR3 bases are TGTGCTAGCAGCTCGAGAGGCGGGGGGGCCACAGATACGCAGTATTTT. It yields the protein CASSSRGGGATDTQYF.

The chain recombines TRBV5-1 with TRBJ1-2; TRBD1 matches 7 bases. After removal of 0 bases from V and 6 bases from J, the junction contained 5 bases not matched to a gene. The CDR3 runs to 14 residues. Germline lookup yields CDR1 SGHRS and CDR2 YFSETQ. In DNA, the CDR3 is TGCGCCAGCAGCTTGGCCGAGGGGGCCGATGGCTACACCTTC. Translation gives CASSLAEGADGYTF.

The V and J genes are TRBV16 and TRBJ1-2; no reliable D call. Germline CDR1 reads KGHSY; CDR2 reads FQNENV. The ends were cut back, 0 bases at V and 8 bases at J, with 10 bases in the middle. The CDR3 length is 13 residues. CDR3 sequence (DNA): TGTGCCAGCAGCCAATCGGAAGCGGGCGGCTACACCTTC. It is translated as CASSQSEAGGYTF.

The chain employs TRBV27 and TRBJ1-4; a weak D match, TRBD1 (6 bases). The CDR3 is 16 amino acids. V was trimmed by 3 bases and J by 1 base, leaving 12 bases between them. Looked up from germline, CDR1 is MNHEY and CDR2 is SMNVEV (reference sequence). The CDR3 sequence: CASSLRGGGTNEKLFF. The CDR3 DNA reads TGTGCCAGCAGTTTGAGGGGGGGCGGAACTAATGAAAAACTGTTTTTT.

The CDR3 protein is CASSTRGSNQPQHF. The DNA for the CDR3 is TGTGCCAGCAGTACACGGGGGAGCAATCAGCCCCAGCATTTT. The chain is built from TRBV28 and TRBJ1-5; tentative D call: TRBD1 (5 bases). The CDR3 length is 14 residues. CDR1 and CDR2 (germline): MDHEN, SYDVKM. V lost 5 bases to trimming and J lost 1 base, with 9 bases between them.